The 10 T cell receptor beta chains reported below all come from one sample, sequenced in a study of OX40 agonist ivuxolimab in advanced cancers. Clones were read by immunoSEQ multiplex PCR, and TCRdb kept only the in-frame ones, dropping some. The sample holds approximately 84,000 clones, about 93% seen once. The sample consisted of CD4+ or CD8+ T cells sorted from blood, taken in a trial of the OX40 agonist ivuxolimab. These receptors all stem from an adult with an advanced solid tumor such as melanoma, head and neck, liver or kidney cancer.

The V and J genes are TRBV6-6 and TRBJ1-5; 9 bases line up with TRBD1. The germline CDR1 and CDR2 sequences are MNHNY and SVGAGI (reference sequence). The CDR3 totals 14 residues. J was trimmed by 1 base and V by 6 bases; bases with no gene match: 1. CDR3 loop: CASRDRGSNQPQHF. The CDR3 DNA follows: TGTGCCAGCAGGGACAGGGGCAGCAATCAGCCCCAGCATTTT.

This clone occurred once. The chain employs TRBV16 and TRBJ2-5; D gene ambiguous. V lost 0 bases, J lost 4 bases, and 3 bases lay in between. The CDR3 runs to 12 residues. Germline V gene data show CDR1 as KGHSY and CDR2 as FQNENV. In nucleotides, the CDR3 is TGTGCCAGCAGCCAATCCGGAGAGACCCAGTACTTC. Translation: CASSQSGETQYF.

V usage is TRBV28 and J usage is TRBJ2-5; TRBD2 matches at 10 bases. This CDR3 comprises 15 residues. Germline V gene sequence: CDR1 MDHEN, CDR2 SYDVKM. The junction had 6 bases not matched to a gene; V was cut back by 3 bases and J by 5 bases. The CDR3 sequence: CASSLSGGAWETQYF. The CDR3 DNA follows: TGTGCCAGCAGTTTGAGCGGGGGGGCTTGGGAGACCCAGTACTTC.

A single count supports this clone. The chain recombines TRBV7-8 with TRBJ1-4; a possible D gene is TRBD1 (6 bases). Germline V CDR1 and CDR2: SGHVS, FQNEAQ. The CDR3 has 16 amino acids. V gave up 4 bases and J gave up 7 bases, with 19 bases separating them. The CDR3 DNA is TGTGCCAGCAGCTCGTTGGTGGGGGGCCGCGGTGAAAAACTGTTTTTT. Protein product: CASSSLVGGRGEKLFF.

V is TRBV15 and J is TRBJ1-2; a possible D gene is TRBD1 (5 bases). The V and J ends lost 1 base and 8 bases respectively, with 14 bases between them. Germline V gives CDR1 LNHNV, CDR2 YYDKDF (reference sequence). CDR3 length: 14 amino acids. The CDR3 region is CATSRGAGSWGYTF. The CDR3 DNA reads as TGTGCCACCAGCAGAGGAGCAGGGAGCTGGGGCTACACCTTC.

The chain employs TRBV9 and TRBJ1-2, with D possibly matching TRBD1 (5 bases). V was shortened by 2 bases and J by 0 bases, with 20 bases between the two germline ends. Germline assignment: CDR1 SGDLS and CDR2 YYNGEE. This CDR3 is 18 amino acids long. CDR3 coding DNA: TGTGCCAGCAGCGTGGGAGGGGCCGACCCCTATCCTAACTATGGCTACACCTTC. Translating it yields CASSVGGADPYPNYGYTF.

V and J are TRBV5-4 and TRBJ2-5; D is possibly TRBD2 (6 bases). V lost 5 bases, J lost 7 bases, and 12 bases lay in between. The CDR3 is 12 amino acids. CDR1 and CDR2 from the germline V gene are SGHNT and YYREEE (reference sequence). CDR3 DNA sequence: TGTGCCAGCAGGACTAGGACGGGGACCCAGTACTTC. This sequence encodes CASRTRTGTQYF.

The chain recombines TRBV19 with TRBJ2-7; 11 bases match TRBD1. CDR1 is LNHDA and CDR2 is SQIVND in the germline V gene (reference sequence). After removal of 5 bases from V and 4 bases from J, the junction contained 4 bases not matched to a gene. The CDR3 runs 14 residues. The CDR3 reads CASSLRDRGYEQYF. DNA of the CDR3: TGTGCCAGTAGTCTCCGGGACAGGGGGTACGAGCAGTACTTC.

The chain combines TRBV5-4 with TRBJ2-7; 8 bases map to TRBD1. Unmatched junction bases numbered 13, after V lost 4 bases and J lost 4 bases. Germline V gives CDR1 SGHNT, CDR2 YYREEE (reference sequence). The CDR3 consists of 16 residues. CDR3 sequence (DNA): TGTGCCAGCAGCCGTGCCTCAGGGGGCATTGATTACGAGCAGTACTTC. It encodes CASSRASGGIDYEQYF. Drawing the rest from reference TRBV5-4 and TRBJ2-7, the complete variable domain is ETGVTQSPTHLIKTRGQQVTLRCSSQSGHNTVSWYQQALGQGPQFIFQYYREEENGRGNFPPRFSGLQFPNYSSELNVNALELDDSALYLCASSRASGGIDYEQYFGPGTRLTVT.

The CDR3 is CAWSRQGGDGYTF. The CDR3 region has the DNA TGTGCCTGGAGTCGACAGGGGGGCGATGGCTACACCTTC. This sequence joins TRBV30 and TRBJ1-2, with 9 bases fitting TRBD1. Looked up from germline, CDR1 is GTSNPN and CDR2 is SVGIG (reference sequence). With 2 bases clipped from V and 6 bases from J, the junction kept 4 bases outside the gene matches. The CDR3 is made up of 13 amino acids.